The clone carrying this T cell receptor (beta chain) was seen once. Germline V CDR1 and CDR2: SGHNT, YYREEE (reference sequence). The CDR3 length is 16 residues. V gave up 4 bases and J gave up 4 bases, with 20 bases separating them. This specimen belongs to a study of blood T cell repertoires in COVID-19. The overall study: T cells, B-cell-depleted T cells, or PBMCs provided the cDNA or gDNA that served as material.

Assay used: immunoSEQ multiplex PCR; TCRdb lists only in-frame clones, some missing. The sample lists 85,000 to 100,000 clones, just over 90% occurring once. The origin of this receptor is a man between 60 and 70 years old with acute or convalescent COVID-19. The sample taken for sequencing was peripheral blood. V is TRBV5-4 and J is TRBJ1-2; D is ambiguous. The CDR3 loop reads CASSPAGSRPIYGYTF. The CDR3 bases are TGTGCCAGCAGCCCAGCAGGTAGTCGGCCGATCTATGGCTACACCTTC.